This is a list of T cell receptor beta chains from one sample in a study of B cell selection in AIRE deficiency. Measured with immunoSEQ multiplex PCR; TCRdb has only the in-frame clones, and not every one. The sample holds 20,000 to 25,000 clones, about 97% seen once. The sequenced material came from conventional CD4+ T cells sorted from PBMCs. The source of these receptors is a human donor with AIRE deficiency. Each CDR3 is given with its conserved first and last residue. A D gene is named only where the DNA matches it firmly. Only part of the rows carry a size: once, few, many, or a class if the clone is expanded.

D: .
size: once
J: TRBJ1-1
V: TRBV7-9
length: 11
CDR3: CASSLITEAFF
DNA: TGTGCCAGCAGCTTGATCACTGAAGCTTTCTTT

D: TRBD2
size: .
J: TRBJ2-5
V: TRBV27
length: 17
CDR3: CASSLRLAGGRGETQYF
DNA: TGTGCCAGCAGTTTAAGACTAGCGGGGGGTCGGGGAGAGACCCAGTACTTC

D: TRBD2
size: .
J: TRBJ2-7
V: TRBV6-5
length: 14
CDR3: CASSPSGRIYEQYF
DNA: TGTGCCAGCAGTCCTAGCGGGAGGATCTACGAGCAGTACTTC

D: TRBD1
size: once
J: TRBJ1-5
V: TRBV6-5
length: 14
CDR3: CASSHSTGQQPQHF
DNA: TGTGCCAGCAGTCACTCGACAGGGCAGCAGCCCCAGCATTTT

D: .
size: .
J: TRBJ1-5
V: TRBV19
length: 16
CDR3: CASSREATGRFQPQHF
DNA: TGTGCCAGTAGTAGGGAAGCTACAGGGCGATTTCAGCCCCAGCATTTT

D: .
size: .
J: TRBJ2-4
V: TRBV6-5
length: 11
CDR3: CASPSENIQYF
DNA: TGTGCCAGCCCGAGCGAAAACATTCAGTACTTC

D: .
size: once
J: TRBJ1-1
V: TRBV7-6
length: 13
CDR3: CASSLELGAEAFF
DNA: TGTGCCAGCAGCTTGGAGTTAGGGGCTGAAGCTTTCTTT

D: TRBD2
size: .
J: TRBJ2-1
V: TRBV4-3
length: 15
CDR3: CASSQDGLAGGWQFF
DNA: TGCGCCAGCAGCCAAGATGGACTAGCGGGGGGGTGGCAGTTCTTC

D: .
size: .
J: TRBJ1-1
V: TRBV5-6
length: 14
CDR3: CASSFRGGHTEAFF
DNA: TGTGCCAGCAGCTTCCGGGGAGGTCACACTGAAGCTTTCTTT

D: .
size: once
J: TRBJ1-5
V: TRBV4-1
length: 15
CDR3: CASSQEGYFNQPQHF
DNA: TGCGCCAGCAGCCAAGAAGGGTATTTCAATCAGCCCCAGCATTTT

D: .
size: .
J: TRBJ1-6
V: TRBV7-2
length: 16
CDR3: CASSLVGGWVNSPLHF
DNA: TGTGCCAGCAGCTTAGTTGGAGGCTGGGTGAATTCACCCCTCCACTTT

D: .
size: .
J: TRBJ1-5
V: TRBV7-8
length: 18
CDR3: CASSLKGPLSISNQPQHF
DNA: TGTGCCAGCAGCTTAAAGGGTCCCCTGAGTATCAGCAATCAGCCCCAGCATTTT

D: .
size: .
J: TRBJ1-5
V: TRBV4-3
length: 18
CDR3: CASSQDLGARGSNQPQHF
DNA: TGCGCCAGCAGCCAAGATTTGGGGGCCCGAGGAAGCAATCAGCCCCAGCATTTT

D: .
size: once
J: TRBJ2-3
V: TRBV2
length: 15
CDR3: CASSEERATTNTQYF
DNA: TGTGCCAGCAGTGAAGAAAGGGCAACCACGAATACGCAGTATTTT